A single sample is the source of the 18 T cell receptor beta chains below, sequenced in a study of breast tumors, draining lymph nodes, adjacent tissues. Breast cancer patients provided tissue from their axillary draining lymph nodes. Using its own MiXCR run on the multiplex PCR reads, TCRdb lists one record per CDR3 protein. The sample includes around 130,000 distinct CDR3 sequences, less than 20% seen only once; the top ten take around 3.5%. Specimen: axillary lymph node tissue. These receptors came from a female donor with breast cancer. Some clones in this sample may be carry-over from other donors' samples.

V gene TRBV7-9 combines with J gene TRBJ1-1, with D maybe TRBD1 (6 bases). This CDR3 contains 12 residues. V lost 11 bases to trimming and J lost 7 bases, with 17 bases between them. The germline V gene has CDR1 SEHNR and CDR2 FQNEAQ (reference sequence). DNA for the CDR3: TGTGCCCTAGGCGGGGGGCTTGGTGAAGCTTTCTTT. Translation gives CALGGGLGEAFF.

This clonotype has ten or more counts. The V call is TRBV19, the J call TRBJ2-1; 8 bases are a match to TRBD2. Unmatched junction bases numbered 11, after V lost 7 bases and J lost 9 bases. CDR1 and CDR2 from the germline V gene are LNHDA and SQIVND (reference sequence). The length of the CDR3 is 14 residues. Here the CDR3 reads CASNPSGRISEQFF. The CDR3 DNA reads as TGTGCCAGTAATCCCAGCGGGAGAATAAGTGAGCAGTTCTTC.

There are many counts of this clonotype. This chain joins TRBV5-1 and TRBJ2-7; D is possibly TRBD1 (6 bases). Germline lookup yields CDR1 SGHRS and CDR2 YFSETQ. The V and J ends lost 4 bases and 2 bases respectively, with 16 bases between them. The CDR3 contains 15 residues. The CDR3 is CASSKGDNAAYEQYF. CDR3 nucleotides: TGCGCCAGCAGCAAGGGGGATAACGCAGCCTACGAGCAGTACTTC.

This clonotype was seen a handful of times. The chain couples TRBV18 to TRBJ1-4; D is uncertain. The germline V and J ends were trimmed by 6 bases and 8 bases, with 19 bases remaining between them. The V gene's germline CDR1 is KGHSH and CDR2 LQKENI. The CDR3 covers 15 residues. Here the CDR3 reads CASSKPGAPGEKLFF. The CDR3 DNA reads as TGTGCCAGCTCTAAACCGGGAGCCCCGGGGGAAAAACTGTTTTTT.

This clonotype has just one count. Since the CDR3 does not end with the conserved phenylalanine or tryptophan, this likely comes from a read error. The chain employs TRBV28 and TRBJ2-1; 9 bases are shared with TRBD2. The ends lost 7 bases at V and 8 bases at J; junction bases unmatched: 21. Germline V gives CDR1 MDHEN, CDR2 SYDVKM. The CDR3 has 18 residues. The CDR3 DNA reads as TGTGCCAGCAAGGGGGCTAGCGGGGCTAAAGTGGGAGACCATGAGCAGTTCCTC. Amino acid sequence: CASKGASGAKVGDHEQFL.

This clonotype was recorded once. A read error may be the cause here, since a much bigger clone is one base away. The V call is TRBV9, the J call TRBJ1-2; D ambiguous. CDR3 length: 14 residues. CDR1 and CDR2 from the germline V gene are SGDLS and YYNGEE. The CDR3 region is CASSGMRTYYDYTF. DNA of the CDR3: TGTGCCAGCAGCGGTATGCGGACGTACTATGACTACACCTTC.

This clonotype was counted at least ten times. The chain is built from TRBV27 and TRBJ1-6, with D unresolved. This CDR3 is 14 amino acids long. CDR1 is MNHEY and CDR2 is SMNVEV in the germline V gene (reference sequence). V shed 0 bases and J shed 14 bases, with 14 bases lying between them. This CDR3 is CASSLSSRGPTLHF. The CDR3 DNA follows: TGTGCCAGCAGTTTATCGTCGAGAGGTCCGACCCTCCACTTT.

Comments on this clonotype: A single base separates this from a much larger clone, so it may be a read error. This CDR3 is missing its conserved last phenylalanine or tryptophan, likely due to a read error. The V call is TRBV5-4, the J call TRBJ1-5; D is possibly TRBD1 (6 bases). Germline lookup yields CDR1 SGHNT and CDR2 YYREEE (reference sequence). This CDR3 has 14 residues. Deletions cut 3 bases from V and 5 bases from J, with 12 bases between. The CDR3 DNA is TGTGCCAGCAGCTCTCAGGGGACCGATCAGCCCCAGCATGTT. It translates to CASSSQGTDQPQHV.

Notes on this clonotype: This sequence may be a read error, since a much larger clone differs from it by one base. V and J are TRBV18 and TRBJ1-6; D not certain. The CDR3 is made up of 14 amino acids. V was shortened by 6 bases and J by 9 bases, with 15 bases between the two germline ends. The germline gives CDR1 KGHSH, CDR2 LQKENI. CDR3 nucleotides: TGTGCCAGCTCTCTGACACCCGAGAGTTCACCCCTCCACTTT. This translates into CASSLTPESSPLHF.

A note on this clonotype: One base away lies a much larger clone, so this may be a sequencing read error. The chain has TRBV7-2 and TRBJ2-7; the match to TRBD2 covers 8 bases. CDR3 length: 18 residues. The germline CDR1 and CDR2 sequences are SGHTA and FQGNSA. With 5 bases clipped from V and 4 bases from J, the junction kept 19 bases outside the gene matches. The CDR3 loop reads CASSPRHGAGGRLYEQYF. The CDR3 region has the DNA TGTGCCAGCAGCCCTCGCCATGGGGCGGGGGGCCGGCTGTACGAGCAGTACTTC. The complete variable domain, with remaining parts taken from reference TRBV7-2 and TRBJ2-7, reads GAGVSQSPSNKVTEKGKDVELRCDPISGHTALYWYRQSLGQGLEFLIYFQGNSAPDKSGLPSDRFSAERTGGSVSTLTIQRTQQEDSAVYLCASSPRHGAGGRLYEQYFGPGTRLTVT.

This clonotype has more than one count but fewer than ten. This rearrangement joins TRBV27 to TRBJ1-4, with 7 bases matching TRBD1. CDR1 and CDR2 (germline): MNHEY, SMNVEV (reference sequence). This CDR3 is 18 amino acids long. Trimming cost V 0 bases and J 3 bases; bases outside gene matches: 10. DNA of the CDR3: TGTGCCAGCAGTTTATCGTCGACAGGGATGGGGTCTAATGAAAAACTGTTTTTT. Encoded protein: CASSLSSTGMGSNEKLFF.

The rearrangement joins TRBV2 to TRBJ2-7; 10 positions match TRBD2. This CDR3 region has 14 residues. Unmatched junction bases numbered 6, after V lost 7 bases and J lost 3 bases. The germline CDR1 and CDR2 sequences are SNHLY and FYNNEI. CDR3 bases: TGTGCCAGCAATAAACGGACTAGCGGCTACGAGCAGTACTTC. Translated: CASNKRTSGYEQYF.

The CDR3 loop reads CASSSPAGKYTQYF. Written as DNA, the CDR3 is TGTGCCAGCAGTTCCCCCGCCGGGAAATATACGCAGTATTTT. V and J are TRBV28 and TRBJ2-3, with D possibly TRBD2 on 5 matching bases. The CDR3 spans 14 residues. CDR1 is MDHEN, CDR2 SYDVKM, per germline. Trimming cost V 4 bases and J 7 bases, with 15 bases left between them.

A few counts support this clonotype. V and J are TRBV12-3 or TRBV12-4 and TRBJ2-1; TRBD2 matches 12 bases. Trimming at V came to 2 bases and at J to 9 bases, leaving 5 bases not matched to a gene. CDR3 size: 15 residues. The DNA of the CDR3 is TGTGCCAGCAGTTTAAGACTAGCGGGAGTAGGTGAGCAGTTCTTC. Translation gives CASSLRLAGVGEQFF.

This clonotype was picked up many times. The chain uses TRBV20-1 and TRBJ2-1; 8 bases are shared with TRBD2. The germline CDR1 and CDR2 sequences are DFQATT and SNEGSKA (reference sequence). V gave up 0 bases and J gave up 6 bases; unmatched junction bases: 7. The CDR3 runs to 15 residues. Written as DNA, the CDR3 is TGCAGTGCTAGAGATAACGGGGGGGCCGGCAATGAGCAGTTCTTC. Translated: CSARDNGGAGNEQFF.

The sample holds many counts of this clonotype. The chain employs TRBV7-8 and TRBJ2-1, with D tentatively TRBD2 (6 bases). The germline CDR1 and CDR2 sequences are SGHVS and FQNEAQ. The CDR3 is 15 residues long. The V end was cut by 6 bases, the J end by 0 bases, with 12 bases between. CDR3 DNA: TGTGCCAGCAGTTATGAGCGGGCCTCCTACAATGAGCAGTTCTTC. It yields the protein CASSYERASYNEQFF.

This clonotype showed up many times. The CDR3 loop reads CASSYRDSNQPQHF. The CDR3, as DNA: TGTGCCAGCAGTTACCGGGACAGCAATCAGCCCCAGCATTTT. This sequence joins TRBV6-6 and TRBJ1-5; tentative D call: TRBD1 (5 bases). The CDR3 contains 14 residues. V shed 2 bases and J shed 1 base, with 6 bases lying between them. Germline V lookup: CDR1 MNHNY, CDR2 SVGAGI (reference sequence).

A few counts support this clonotype. V usage is TRBV5-4 and J usage is TRBJ2-5; 14 bases line up with TRBD2. Germline V gene data show CDR1 as SGHNT and CDR2 as YYREEE (reference sequence). Unmatched junction bases numbered 6, after V lost 4 bases and J lost 1 base. There are 17 residues in the CDR3. CDR3 amino acids: CASSKGLAGAFQETQYF. CDR3 coding DNA: TGTGCCAGCAGCAAGGGACTAGCGGGGGCCTTCCAAGAGACCCAGTACTTC. The complete variable domain, with remaining parts taken from reference TRBV5-4 and TRBJ2-5, reads ETGVTQSPTHLIKTRGQQVTLRCSSQSGHNTVSWYQQALGQGPQFIFQYYREEENGRGNFPPRFSGLQFPNYSSELNVNALELDDSALYLCASSKGLAGAFQETQYFGPGTRLLVL.